This T cell receptor beta chain was documented in a study of blood T cells in healthy people across ages. Study-level points and caveats: Long-lived and aged donors differed, with more naive CD4+ cells and higher diversity in the long-lived. Per-million-T-cell TCR beta diversity fell roughly linearly with age. PBMCs went unsorted, and a conclusive naive versus antigen-experienced comparison was therefore prevented.

Next came a second PCR, run for roughly 6 to 11 cycles, which used a sample-barcoded 5' primer along with a J-beta primer mix. TCRdb independently ran MiXCR on the 5' RACE reads; one entry per CDR3 protein. The data show 500,000 to 600,000 distinct CDR3 sequences, with approximately 30% seen just once and less than 20% held by the top ten. The CDR3 has 17 amino acids. From germline, CDR1 is SGHVS and CDR2 FQNEAQ. Trimming removed 2 bases at V and 0 bases at J, with 14 bases between. In the case of this clonotype: Its antigen remains unidentified.

The specimen sequenced was blood. This TCR was recovered from a woman in her 70s in good health. The gene calls are TRBV7-8 and TRBJ1-5; D perhaps matches TRBD1 (5 bases). CDR3 nucleotides: TGTGCCAGCAGCTTAAGGAGTGGAGGGGATAGCAATCAGCCCCAGCATTTT. Translation gives CASSLRSGGDSNQPQHF.